This entry concerns a single T cell receptor beta chain. Its specificity is not known. The data stem from a study of PD-1 blockade in classical Hodgkin lymphoma. Every patient was affected by relapse after autologous stem cell transplantation, while exposure to brentuximab vedotin was not uniform. Libraries were prepared by immunoSEQ multiplex PCR; TCRdb keeps only in-frame clonotypes and omits some of them. The repertoire consists of 95,000 to 100,000 clones, with about 89% occurring once and the leading ten covering under 8%. Study-wide results and limits: Healthy donors reportedly exceeded newly diagnosed patients in baseline TCR diversity. Those achieving complete response showed baseline diversity like newly diagnosed patients.

The CDR3 runs to 12 residues. Trimming at V came to 4 bases and at J to 5 bases, leaving 2 bases not matched to a gene. Per germline, CDR1 SGHRS and CDR2 YFSETQ. The receptor comes from a human donor with classical Hodgkin lymphoma. Source: peripheral blood mononuclear cells (PBMCs), taken before the second cycle of nivolumab. The V and J genes are TRBV5-1 and TRBJ1-2, with TRBD1 identical over 7 bases. The CDR3 spells CASSRDSYGYTF. In DNA, the CDR3 is TGCGCCAGCAGCCGGGACAGTTATGGCTACACCTTC.